This T cell receptor beta chain stems from a study of OX40 agonist ivuxolimab in advanced cancers. The CDR3 covers 16 residues. With 5 bases clipped from V and 0 bases from J, the junction kept 9 bases outside the gene matches. From germline, CDR1 is SGHAT and CDR2 FQNNGV. Generated by immunoSEQ multiplex PCR, the TCRdb table keeps only in-frame clones and is missing some. Of 57,000 or so clones in the sample, roughly 81% were seen once. The source material was CD4+ or CD8+ T cells sorted from blood, sampled in a trial of the OX40 agonist ivuxolimab. The chain is built from TRBV11-2 and TRBJ2-5, with 7 bases identical to TRBD1. This sequence originates from an adult with an advanced solid tumor such as melanoma, head and neck, liver or kidney cancer. CDR3 in DNA: TGTGCCAGCAGCCCCCGACAGGGTGCGTACCAAGAGACCCAGTACTTC. It is translated as CASSPRQGAYQETQYF.